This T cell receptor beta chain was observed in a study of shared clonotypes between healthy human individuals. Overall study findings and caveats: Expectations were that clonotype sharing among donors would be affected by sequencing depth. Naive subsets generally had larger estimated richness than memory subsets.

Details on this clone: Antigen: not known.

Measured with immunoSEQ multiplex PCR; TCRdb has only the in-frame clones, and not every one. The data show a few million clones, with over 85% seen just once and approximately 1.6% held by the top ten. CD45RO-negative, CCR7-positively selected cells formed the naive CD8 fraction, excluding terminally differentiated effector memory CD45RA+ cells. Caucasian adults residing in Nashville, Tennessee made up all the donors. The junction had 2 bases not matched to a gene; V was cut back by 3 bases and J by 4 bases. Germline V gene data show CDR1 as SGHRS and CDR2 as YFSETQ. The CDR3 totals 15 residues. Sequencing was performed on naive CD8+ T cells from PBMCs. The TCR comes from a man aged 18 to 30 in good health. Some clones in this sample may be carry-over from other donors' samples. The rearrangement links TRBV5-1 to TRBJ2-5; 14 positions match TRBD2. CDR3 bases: TGCGCCAGCAGCTCGGGACTAGCGGGAGTAGAGACCCAGTACTTC. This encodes CASSSGLAGVETQYF. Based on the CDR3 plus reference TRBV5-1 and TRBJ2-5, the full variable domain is KAGVTQTPRYLIKTRGQQVTLSCSPISGHRSVSWYQQTPGQGLQFLFEYFSETQRNKGNFPGRFSGRQFSNSRSEMNVSTLELGDSALYLCASSSGLAGVETQYFGPGTRLLVL.